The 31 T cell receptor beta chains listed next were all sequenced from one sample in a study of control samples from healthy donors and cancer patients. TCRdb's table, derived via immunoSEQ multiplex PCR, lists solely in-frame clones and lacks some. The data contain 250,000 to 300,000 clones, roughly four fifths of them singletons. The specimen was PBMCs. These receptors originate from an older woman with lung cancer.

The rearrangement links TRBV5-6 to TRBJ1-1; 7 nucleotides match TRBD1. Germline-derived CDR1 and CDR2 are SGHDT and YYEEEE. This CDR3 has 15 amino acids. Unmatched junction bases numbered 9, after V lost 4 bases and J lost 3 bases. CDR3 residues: CASSGRGHRYTEAFF. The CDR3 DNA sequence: TGTGCCAGCAGCGGGAGGGGGCATCGGTACACTGAAGCTTTCTTT.

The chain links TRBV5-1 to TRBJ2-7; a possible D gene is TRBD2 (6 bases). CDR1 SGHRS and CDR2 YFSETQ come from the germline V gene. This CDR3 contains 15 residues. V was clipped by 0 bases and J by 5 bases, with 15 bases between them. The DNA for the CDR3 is TGCGCCAGCAGCTTGGTAGATCCCGGGGGAGACGAGCAGTACTTC. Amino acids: CASSLVDPGGDEQYF.

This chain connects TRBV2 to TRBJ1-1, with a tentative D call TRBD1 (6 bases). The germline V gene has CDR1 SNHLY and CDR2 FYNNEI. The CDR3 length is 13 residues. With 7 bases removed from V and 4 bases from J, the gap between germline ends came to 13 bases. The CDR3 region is CASTGGIGTEAFF. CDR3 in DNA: TGTGCCAGCACCGGGGGCATCGGCACTGAAGCTTTCTTT.

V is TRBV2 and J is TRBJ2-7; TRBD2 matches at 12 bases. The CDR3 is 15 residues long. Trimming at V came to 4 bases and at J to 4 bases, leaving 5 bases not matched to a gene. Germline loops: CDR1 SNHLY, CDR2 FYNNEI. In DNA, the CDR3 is TGTGCCAGCAGTGGATCCGGGACTAGCGGGTACGAGCAGTACTTC. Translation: CASSGSGTSGYEQYF.

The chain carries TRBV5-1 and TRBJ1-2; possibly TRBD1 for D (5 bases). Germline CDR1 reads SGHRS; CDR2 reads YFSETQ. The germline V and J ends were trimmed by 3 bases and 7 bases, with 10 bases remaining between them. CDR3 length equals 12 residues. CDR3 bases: TGCGCCAGCAGCTGGGACGCTGGTGGCTACACCTTC. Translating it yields CASSWDAGGYTF.

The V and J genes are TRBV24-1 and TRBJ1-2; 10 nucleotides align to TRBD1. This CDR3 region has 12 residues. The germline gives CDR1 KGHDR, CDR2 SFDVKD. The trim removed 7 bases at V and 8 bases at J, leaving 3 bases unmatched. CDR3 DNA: TGTGCCACCAGGGACAGGGGGTACGGCTACACCTTC. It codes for CATRDRGYGYTF.

The CDR3 nucleotides read TGTGCCAGCAGCTTCGGTGGGACAGGGGGCGATGAGCAGTTCTTC. Protein sequence: CASSFGGTGGDEQFF. The chain recombines TRBV5-4 with TRBJ2-1; the match to TRBD1 covers 12 bases. Losses at the gene ends were 2 bases for V and 8 bases for J; bases not matched to a gene: 5. Germline V gene data show CDR1 as SGHNT and CDR2 as YYREEE (reference sequence). The CDR3 consists of 15 residues.

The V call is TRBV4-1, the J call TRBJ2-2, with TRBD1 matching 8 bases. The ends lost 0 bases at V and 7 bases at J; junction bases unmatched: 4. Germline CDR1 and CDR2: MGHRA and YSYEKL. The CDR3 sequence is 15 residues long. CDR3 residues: CASSQDPRGLGELFF. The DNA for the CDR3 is TGCGCCAGCAGCCAAGATCCCAGGGGGCTCGGGGAGCTGTTTTTT.

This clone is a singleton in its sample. CDR3 protein: CASSLEGQGYNYGYTF. The CDR3, as DNA: TGTGCCAGCAGCTTAGAGGGACAGGGTTACAACTATGGCTACACCTTC. The J gene is TRBJ1-2, the V gene TRBV7-9; 9 bases align to TRBD1. V gave up 1 base and J gave up 2 bases; unmatched junction bases: 5. CDR1 is SEHNR and CDR2 is FQNEAQ in the germline V gene (reference sequence). This CDR3 is 16 amino acids long.

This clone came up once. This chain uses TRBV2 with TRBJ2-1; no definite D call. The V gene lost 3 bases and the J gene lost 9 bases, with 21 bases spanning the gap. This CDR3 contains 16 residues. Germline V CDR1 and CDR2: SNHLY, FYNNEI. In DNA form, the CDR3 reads TGTGCCAGCAGTGATCAGCCCTCCCCCGGGTGGGGTGAGCAGTTCTTC. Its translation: CASSDQPSPGWGEQFF.

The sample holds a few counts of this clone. The CDR3 is CASSVASGVQETQYF. CDR3 sequence (DNA): TGCGCCAGCAGTGTCGCTAGCGGGGTCCAAGAGACCCAGTACTTC. This rearrangement joins TRBV10-2 to TRBJ2-5, with 9 bases fitting TRBD2. Germline lookup yields CDR1 WSHSY and CDR2 SAAADI. Trimming at V came to 4 bases and at J to 1 base, leaving 4 bases not matched to a gene. The CDR3 consists of 15 residues.

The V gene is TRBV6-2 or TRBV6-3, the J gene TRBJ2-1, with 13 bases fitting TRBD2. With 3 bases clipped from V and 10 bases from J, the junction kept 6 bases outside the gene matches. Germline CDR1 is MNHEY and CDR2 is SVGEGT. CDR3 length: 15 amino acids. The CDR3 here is CASSYRTSGSREQFF. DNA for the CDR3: TGTGCCAGCAGTTATCGGACTAGCGGGAGCAGGGAGCAGTTCTTC.

Here the CDR3 DNA reads TGTGCCAGCAGCGTCGGGGGCAGGAGCACTGAAGCTTTCTTT. Protein sequence: CASSVGGRSTEAFF. This sequence joins TRBV5-6 and TRBJ1-1, with D maybe TRBD1 (6 bases). Trimming removed 4 bases at V and 4 bases at J, with 14 bases between. This CDR3 is built from 14 residues. The germline V gene encodes CDR1 SGHDT and CDR2 YYEEEE.

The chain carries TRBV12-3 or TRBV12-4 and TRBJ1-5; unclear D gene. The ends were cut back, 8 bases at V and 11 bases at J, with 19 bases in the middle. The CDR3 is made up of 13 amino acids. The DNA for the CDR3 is TGTGCCAGCTGCGTACAGCCTCTAGGGACCCAGCATTTT. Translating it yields CASCVQPLGTQHF.

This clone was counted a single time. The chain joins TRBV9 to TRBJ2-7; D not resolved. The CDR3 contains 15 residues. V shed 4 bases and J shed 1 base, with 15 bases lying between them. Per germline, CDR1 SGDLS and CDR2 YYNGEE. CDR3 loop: CASSPHVRSSYEQYF. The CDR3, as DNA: TGTGCCAGCAGCCCCCACGTCAGGAGTTCCTACGAGCAGTACTTC.

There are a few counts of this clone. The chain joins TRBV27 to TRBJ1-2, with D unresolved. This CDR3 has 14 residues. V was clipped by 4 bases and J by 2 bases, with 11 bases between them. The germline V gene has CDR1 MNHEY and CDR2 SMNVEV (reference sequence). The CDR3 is CASSSPGRNYGYTF. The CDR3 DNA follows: TGTGCCAGCAGTTCCCCGGGGAGGAACTATGGCTACACCTTC.

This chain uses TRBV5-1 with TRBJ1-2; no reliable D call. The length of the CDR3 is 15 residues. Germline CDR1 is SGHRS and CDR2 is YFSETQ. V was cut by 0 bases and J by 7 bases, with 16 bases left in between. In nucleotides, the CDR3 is TGCGCCAGCAGCTTGGTTGGTCCCGAGGTGGGTGGCTACACCTTC. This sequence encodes CASSLVGPEVGGYTF. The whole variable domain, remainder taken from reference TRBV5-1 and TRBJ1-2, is KAGVTQTPRYLIKTRGQQVTLSCSPISGHRSVSWYQQTPGQGLQFLFEYFSETQRNKGNFPGRFSGRQFSNSRSEMNVSTLELGDSALYLCASSLVGPEVGGYTFGSGTRLTVV.

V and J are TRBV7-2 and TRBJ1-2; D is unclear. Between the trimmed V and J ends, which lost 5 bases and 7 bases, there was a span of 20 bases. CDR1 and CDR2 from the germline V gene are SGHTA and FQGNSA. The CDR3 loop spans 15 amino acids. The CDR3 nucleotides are TGTGCCAGCAGCCTTCTCTGGGCCTCGCCGGGTGGCTACACCTTC. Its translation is CASSLLWASPGGYTF.

CDR3 sequence (DNA): TGTGCCAGCAGCTTCGGACTAGCGGGAAACTACGAGCAGTACTTC. Its translation is CASSFGLAGNYEQYF. This chain uses TRBV5-5 with TRBJ2-7; 12 nucleotides match TRBD2. J was trimmed by 3 bases and V by 2 bases; bases with no gene match: 3. The CDR3 consists of 15 residues. The germline V gene has CDR1 SGHKS and CDR2 YYEKEE (reference sequence). The full variable domain, in which reference TRBV5-5 and TRBJ2-7 provide the parts outside the CDR3, is DAGVTQSPTHLIKTRGQQVTLRCSPISGHKSVSWYQQVLGQGPQFIFQYYEKEERGRGNFPDRFSARQFPNYSSELNVNALLLGDSALYLCASSFGLAGNYEQYFGPGTRLTVT.

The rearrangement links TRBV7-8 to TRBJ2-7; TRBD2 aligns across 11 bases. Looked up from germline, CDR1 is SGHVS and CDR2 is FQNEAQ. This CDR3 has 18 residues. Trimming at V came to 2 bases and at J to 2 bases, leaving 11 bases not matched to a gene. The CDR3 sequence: CASSLTNPGTSGTYEQYF. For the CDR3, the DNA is TGTGCCAGCAGCTTAACCAATCCCGGGACTAGCGGTACCTACGAGCAGTACTTC.

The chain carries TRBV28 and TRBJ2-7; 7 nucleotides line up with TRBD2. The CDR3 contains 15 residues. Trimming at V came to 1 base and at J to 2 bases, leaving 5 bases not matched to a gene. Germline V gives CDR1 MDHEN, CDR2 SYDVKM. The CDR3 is CASSLYGRPPYEQYF. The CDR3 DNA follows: TGTGCCAGCAGTTTATACGGGAGGCCCCCCTACGAGCAGTACTTC.

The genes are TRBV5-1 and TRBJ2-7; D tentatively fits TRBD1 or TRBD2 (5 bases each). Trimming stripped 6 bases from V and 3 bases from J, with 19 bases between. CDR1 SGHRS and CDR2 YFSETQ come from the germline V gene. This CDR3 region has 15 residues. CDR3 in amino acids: CASNLGGGAGYEQYF. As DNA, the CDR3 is TGCGCCAGCAACCTTGGGGGTGGGGCCGGCTACGAGCAGTACTTC.

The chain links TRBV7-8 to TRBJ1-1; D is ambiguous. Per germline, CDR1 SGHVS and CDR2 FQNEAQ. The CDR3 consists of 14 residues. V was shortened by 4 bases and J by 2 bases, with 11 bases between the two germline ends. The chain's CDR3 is CASSSPGPNTEAFF. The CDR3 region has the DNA TGTGCCAGCAGCTCCCCGGGCCCTAACACTGAAGCTTTCTTT.

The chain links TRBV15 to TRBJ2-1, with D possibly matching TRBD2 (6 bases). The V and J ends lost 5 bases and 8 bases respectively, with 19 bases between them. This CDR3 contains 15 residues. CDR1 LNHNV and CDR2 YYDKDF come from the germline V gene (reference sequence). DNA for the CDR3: TGTGCCACCAGCGCACTGGGAGGCTCACCCGATGAGCAGTTCTTC. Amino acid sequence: CATSALGGSPDEQFF.

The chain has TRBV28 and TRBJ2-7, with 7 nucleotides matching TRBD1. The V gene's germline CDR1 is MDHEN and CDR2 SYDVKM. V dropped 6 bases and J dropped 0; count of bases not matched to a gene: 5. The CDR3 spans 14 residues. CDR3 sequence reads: CASRRGPPSYEQYF. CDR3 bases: TGTGCCAGCAGAAGGGGGCCCCCCTCCTACGAGCAGTACTTC.

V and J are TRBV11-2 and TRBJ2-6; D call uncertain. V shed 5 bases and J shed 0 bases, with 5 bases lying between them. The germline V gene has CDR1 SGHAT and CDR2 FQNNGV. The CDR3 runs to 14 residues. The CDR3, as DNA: TGTGCCAGCAGCCCAACCTCTGGGGCCAACGTCCTGACTTTC. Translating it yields CASSPTSGANVLTF.

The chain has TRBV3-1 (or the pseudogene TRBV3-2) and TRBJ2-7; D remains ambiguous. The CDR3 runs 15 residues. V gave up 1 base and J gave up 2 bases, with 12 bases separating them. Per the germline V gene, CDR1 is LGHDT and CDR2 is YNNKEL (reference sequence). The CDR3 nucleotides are TGTGCCAGCAGCCAAGTCTCGGATAATGCCTACGAGCAGTACTTC. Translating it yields CASSQVSDNAYEQYF.

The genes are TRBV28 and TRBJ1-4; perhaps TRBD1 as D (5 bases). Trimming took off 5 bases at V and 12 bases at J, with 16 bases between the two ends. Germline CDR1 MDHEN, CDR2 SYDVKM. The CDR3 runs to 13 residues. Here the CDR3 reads CASSGSLGEQLFF. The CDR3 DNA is TGTGCCAGCAGTGGCTCGTTGGGGGAGCAACTGTTTTTT.

The CDR3 DNA sequence: TGTGCCACCAGTGATTCCGGCCCGCAGGGATCGGAACAGCCCCAGCATTTT. Its protein product is CATSDSGPQGSEQPQHF. The rearrangement links TRBV24-1 to TRBJ1-5; D may be TRBD1 (5 bases). The germline V and J ends were trimmed by 2 bases and 7 bases, with 20 bases remaining between them. Germline V gives CDR1 KGHDR, CDR2 SFDVKD. The length of the CDR3 is 17 residues.

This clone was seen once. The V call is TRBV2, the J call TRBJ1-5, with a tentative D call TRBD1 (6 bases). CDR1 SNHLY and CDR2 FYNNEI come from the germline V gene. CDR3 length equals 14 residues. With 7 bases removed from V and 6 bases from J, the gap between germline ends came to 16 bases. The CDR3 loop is CASTKGGAGQPQHF. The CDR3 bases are TGTGCCAGCACCAAAGGGGGGGCTGGTCAGCCCCAGCATTTT.

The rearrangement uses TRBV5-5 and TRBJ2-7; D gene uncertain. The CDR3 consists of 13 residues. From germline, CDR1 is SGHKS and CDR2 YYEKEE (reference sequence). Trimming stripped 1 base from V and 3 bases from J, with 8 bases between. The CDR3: CASSLYPGYEQYF. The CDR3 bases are TGTGCCAGCAGCTTGTACCCGGGCTACGAGCAGTACTTC.